Presented here are 18 T cell receptor beta chains from one specimen sequenced in a study of post-analysis software for immune sequencing data (dated by TCRdb to about 2015). Antigen specificity for these receptors is unknown. To prepare the library, PCR was applied. Sequencing instrument: Illumina HiSeq 2500. To reduce PCR and sequencing biases, unique molecular identifiers were built into the TCR beta cDNA libraries. TCRdb reran the public reads through fastp at Q25 and MiXCR, keeping productive beta chains. Rows with one shared CDR3 protein collapse into an entry with the most common genes and DNA. This sample holds 430,000 or so distinct CDR3 sequences; less than 40% were observed only once. The ten largest account for around 8% of the sample. What the research found in general, with its limitations: Patients showed significantly higher frequencies than controls for five TRBV segments, among them TRBV5-6, TRBV5-1 and TRBV20-1.

Sequenced sample: blood. The receptors here all came from a girl aged 2 to 9 with multiple sclerosis.

The chain's CDR3 is CASSVSLAGGNNEQFF. The CDR3 DNA follows: TGTGCCAGCAGCGTCAGCCTAGCGGGAGGCAACAATGAGCAGTTCTTC. The rearrangement uses TRBV9 and TRBJ2-1, with TRBD2 identical over 11 bases. CDR1 and CDR2 (germline): SGDLS, YYNGEE. This CDR3 contains 16 residues. The trim removed 2 bases at V and 5 bases at J, leaving 6 bases unmatched.

The chain uses TRBV4-2 and TRBJ2-5, with a tentative D call TRBD1 (6 bases). V lost 1 base and J lost 3, with 15 bases in between. Looked up from germline, CDR1 is LGHNA and CDR2 is YNFKEQ. This CDR3 is 16 amino acids long. The CDR3 spells CASSQVQGKPEETQYF. Here the CDR3 DNA reads TGTGCCAGCAGCCAAGTTCAGGGGAAACCGGAAGAGACCCAGTACTTC.

This clonotype was observed a few times. This sequence joins TRBV12-3 or TRBV12-4 and TRBJ2-5; D gene unclear. V lost 3 bases, J lost 4 bases, and 9 bases lay in between. The length of the CDR3 is 13 residues. The CDR3 coding sequence is TGTGCCAGCAGTTTTGGGGTACTAGAGACCCAGTACTTC. It translates to CASSFGVLETQYF.

The V and J genes are TRBV18 and TRBJ2-2, with 11 bases matching TRBD2. CDR1 is KGHSH and CDR2 is LQKENI in the germline V gene. The CDR3 is 19 amino acids. Trimming took 2 bases from V and 3 from J; bases not matched to a gene: 11. Here the CDR3 reads CASSPTSGSLGRYTGELFF. The CDR3 DNA is TGTGCCAGCTCACCAACTAGCGGGAGCCTCGGGCGTTACACCGGGGAGCTGTTTTTT. Variable domain in full (rest from reference TRBV18 and TRBJ2-2): NAGVMQNPRHLVRRRGQEARLRCSPMKGHSHVYWYRQLPEEGLKFMVYLQKENIIDESGMPKERFSAEFPKEGPSILRIQQVVRGDSAAYFCASSPTSGSLGRYTGELFFGEGSRLTVL.

This clonotype appeared a few times. The chain couples TRBV20-1 to TRBJ2-7; D not certain. CDR3 length: 10 amino acids. In germline, CDR1 is DFQATT, CDR2 SNEGSKA (reference sequence). V lost 4 bases, J lost 12 bases, and 13 bases lay in between. The CDR3 coding sequence is TGCAGTGCTATGTCCAGCAAGCCGTACTTC. Translation: CSAMSSKPYF.

This clonotype was found a few times. The V gene is TRBV5-1, the J gene TRBJ1-1; D not certain. Germline V CDR1 and CDR2: SGHRS, YFSETQ. The CDR3 spans 15 residues. The ends were cut back, 1 base at V and 1 base at J, with 11 bases in the middle. Written as DNA, the CDR3 is TGCGCCAGCAGCTTGAATCCCGGATCGAACACTGAAGCTTTCTTT. Protein: CASSLNPGSNTEAFF.

On this clonotype: At one of its ends the junction is not consistent with the germline gene, which may arise from a read error. The chain couples TRBV12-3 or TRBV12-4 to TRBJ2-1; 11 bases agree with TRBD2. CDR3 size: 17 residues. CDR3 region: CASSFAGTSGDYNERFF. The CDR3 DNA reads TGTGCCAGCAGTTTCGCCGGGACTAGCGGAGACTACAATGAGCGGTTCTTC.

Only a few counts were recorded for this clonotype. This chain joins TRBV4-3 and TRBJ1-4; tentative D call: TRBD1 (6 bases). Germline-derived CDR1 and CDR2 are LGHNA and YSLEER. The CDR3 consists of 18 residues. With 0 bases removed from V and 8 bases from J, the gap between germline ends came to 22 bases. This CDR3 reads CASSQEGTPTLVGEKLFF. CDR3 DNA: TGCGCCAGCAGCCAAGAGGGGACACCAACTCTGGTTGGGGAAAAACTGTTTTTT.

This CDR3 is CASSFPGTGYEQYF. DNA for the CDR3: TGTGCCAGCAGTTTCCCCGGCACAGGATACGAGCAGTACTTC. The chain is built from TRBV28 and TRBJ2-5; D might be TRBD1 (5 bases). The J call may not be correct, given that the DNA end is closer to TRBJ2-7. Germline lookup yields CDR1 MDHEN and CDR2 SYDVKM. This CDR3 is built from 14 residues.

The chain uses TRBV6-1 and TRBJ2-1, with D unclear. Germline values: CDR1 MNHNS, CDR2 SASEGT. V was cut by 2 bases and J by 3 bases, with 23 bases left in between. CDR3 length equals 19 residues. The CDR3: CASSEMFVSRDLIYNEQFF. The CDR3 DNA reads as TGTGCCAGCAGTGAAATGTTCGTATCAAGGGATCTAATCTACAATGAGCAGTTCTTC.

This clonotype showed up just a few times. The chain joins TRBV12-3 or TRBV12-4 to TRBJ2-7, with D perhaps TRBD1 (5 bases). The germline V and J ends were trimmed by 6 bases and 2 bases, with 20 bases remaining between them. The CDR3 length is 16 residues. This chain's CDR3 is CASSRALGDYPYEQYF. The CDR3 bases are TGTGCCAGCAGCCGAGCCTTAGGGGATTATCCCTACGAGCAGTACTTC.

Notes on this clonotype: At one end, the junction sequence differs from germline, possibly due to a read error. The chain couples TRBV12-3 or TRBV12-4 to TRBJ2-3; D is tentatively TRBD1 or TRBD2 (6 bases each). This CDR3 is built from 12 residues. The chain's CDR3 is CASRGGTDAQYF. The CDR3 coding sequence is TGTGCCAGCAGGGGGGGCACAGATGCGCAGTATTTT.

The V gene is TRBV5-1, the J gene TRBJ2-6, with D perhaps given as TRBD1 or TRBD2 (5 bases each). CDR1 is SGHRS, CDR2 YFSETQ, per germline. The CDR3 contains 14 residues. The CDR3 DNA follows: TGCGCTGGAAGGTCCGGGACGGGGGCCAACGTCCTGACTTTC. Translated, it gives CAGRSGTGANVLTF. Based on the CDR3 plus reference TRBV5-1 and TRBJ2-6, the full variable domain is KAGVTQTPRYLIKTRGQQVTLSCSPISGHRSVSWYQQTPGQGLQFLFEYFSETQRNKGNFPGRFSGRQFSNSRSEMNVSTLELGDSALYLCAGRSGTGANVLTFGAGSRLTVL.

Only a few counts were recorded for this clonotype. The chain employs TRBV5-1 and TRBJ2-3, with D perhaps matching TRBD2 (5 bases). Trimming took off 5 bases at V and 4 bases at J, with 17 bases between the two ends. CDR3 length equals 15 residues. Looked up from germline, CDR1 is SGHRS and CDR2 is YFSETQ. The CDR3 is CASSPAPAGADTQYF. The CDR3, as DNA: TGCGCCAGCAGTCCGGCCCCCGCGGGCGCAGATACGCAGTATTTT.

In nucleotides, the CDR3 is TGTGCCAGCAGCCCGCAGGGAGCGGGGGGGCCTAATGAGCAGTTCTTC. Translation gives CASSPQGAGGPNEQFF. This chain connects TRBV7-7 to TRBJ2-1, with 10 bases identical to TRBD2. The V gene end was trimmed by 5 bases and the J gene end by 7 bases; junction bases not matched to a gene: 11. The germline CDR1 and CDR2 sequences are SSHAT and FNYEAQ (reference sequence). This CDR3 is built from 16 residues.

This chain uses TRBV7-2 with TRBJ2-1, with D perhaps TRBD1 or TRBD2 (5 bases each). V dropped 0 bases and J dropped 8 bases, with 14 bases sitting between them. The CDR3 runs to 15 residues. Germline lookup yields CDR1 SGHTA and CDR2 FQGNSA. The CDR3 nucleotides read TGTGCCAGCAGCTTAGCGGGACCAGGGCTGGATGAGCAGTTCTTC. As protein: CASSLAGPGLDEQFF.

V gene TRBV25-1 combines with J gene TRBJ1-5, with D perhaps TRBD1 (5 bases). Germline V gives CDR1 MGHDK, CDR2 SYGVNS. The CDR3 has 13 residues. V dropped 2 bases and J dropped 6 bases, with 8 bases sitting between them. CDR3 loop: CASSEQGIQPQHF. CDR3 DNA: TGTGCCAGCAGTGAACAGGGAATTCAGCCCCAGCATTTT.

This clonotype was found a few times. The chain carries TRBV29-1 and TRBJ1-2; D uncertain. This CDR3 contains 11 residues. The V end was cut by 3 bases, the J end by 7 bases, with 9 bases between. Germline V gene lookup returns CDR1 SQVTM and CDR2 ANQGSEA. The CDR3 region has the DNA TGCAGCGTTGAGGTGGGAGGTGGCTACACCTTC. Amino acid sequence: CSVEVGGGYTF. Drawing the rest from reference TRBV29-1 and TRBJ1-2, the complete variable domain is SAVISQKPSRDICQRGTSLTIQCQVDSQVTMMFWYRQQPGQSLTLIATANQGSEATYESGFVIDKFPISRPNLTFSTLTVSNMSPEDSSIYLCSVEVGGGYTFGSGTRLTVV.